Sequencing of this T cell receptor beta chain was carried out in a study of Ad26.COV2.S vaccination and SARS-CoV-2 variants. About the research overall: Donor participated within the Ad26.COV2.S arm of the COV1001 trial. Ad26.COV2.S given intramuscularly, once or twice 56 days apart.

This clone was picked up one time. The treatment: some 20 received Ad26.COV2.S at low or high dose, single or two shots; about 5 received placebo; per-sample allocation not given. Specimens were obtained on day 63 following the first vaccine or placebo injection. An Ad26 vector expressing Wuhan-strain SARS-CoV-2 spike served as the vaccine. The repertoire was sequenced with immunoSEQ multiplex PCR; TCRdb's copy has only in-frame clones and lacks some. The profile shows about 400,000 clones, around 93% of them singletons. CDR1 SGHNT and CDR2 YYREEE come from the germline V gene (reference sequence). The J segment lost 2 bases and the V segment lost 3 bases, leaving 5 bases of the junction unmatched. This CDR3 is built from 15 residues.

The chain recombines TRBV5-4 with TRBJ2-3; 8 bases are a match to TRBD2. This clonotype was obtained from a person between 18 and 65 years old who received the Ad26.COV2.S COVID-19 vaccine or a placebo. Here the sequenced sample was peripheral blood, taken in a trial of Ad26.COV2.S vaccine versus placebo. In DNA, the CDR3 is TGTGCCAGCAGCTGGGGACTAGTTGTCACAGATACGCAGTATTTT. This translates into CASSWGLVVTDTQYF.